Each of the 10 T cell receptor beta chains below was sequenced from the same sample in a study of PD-1 blockade in mismatch repair-deficient tumors. Clones were sequenced by immunoSEQ multiplex PCR, and TCRdb holds only the in-frame ones, with some missing. The table records 30,000 to 35,000 clones, about 85% of them present only once. Sequenced material: PBMCs, taken 6 weeks after starting pembrolizumab. These receptor sequences come from an adult with mismatch repair-deficient cancer.

The rearrangement uses TRBV5-5 and TRBJ1-1, with 7 bases that match TRBD1. Germline V gene lookup returns CDR1 SGHKS and CDR2 YYEKEE (reference sequence). The CDR3 has 17 amino acids. V was clipped by 4 bases and J by 0 bases; unmatched bases: 12. For the CDR3, the DNA is TGTGCCAGCAGCCCGGGGACAGCTCAGCTTCTGAACACTGAAGCTTTCTTT. Protein: CASSPGTAQLLNTEAFF.

J is TRBJ2-2 and V is TRBV18; D perhaps matches TRBD1 (6 bases). This CDR3 spans 14 amino acids. With 4 bases removed from V and 2 bases from J, the gap between germline ends came to 8 bases. The germline V gene encodes CDR1 KGHSH and CDR2 LQKENI. Here the CDR3 reads CASSLQGNTGELFF. The CDR3 DNA sequence: TGTGCCAGCTCACTACAGGGAAACACCGGGGAGCTGTTTTTT.

The V and J genes are TRBV18 and TRBJ1-1; D is unclear. This CDR3 has 15 residues. V was clipped by 1 base and J by 3 bases, with 12 bases between them. Germline lookup yields CDR1 KGHSH and CDR2 LQKENI. This chain's CDR3 is CASSPLEGWDTEAFF. DNA of the CDR3: TGTGCCAGCTCACCACTGGAGGGCTGGGACACTGAAGCTTTCTTT.

The V and J genes are TRBV7-9 and TRBJ1-1; TRBD1 matches at 8 bases. Germline assignment: CDR1 SEHNR and CDR2 FQNEAQ (reference sequence). The CDR3 covers 12 residues. The junction had 2 bases not matched to a gene; V was cut back by 5 bases and J by 6 bases. The CDR3 spells CASSKTGAEAFF. The CDR3 bases are TGTGCCAGCAGCAAGACAGGGGCTGAAGCTTTCTTT.

In DNA, the CDR3 is TGTGCCAGCACCCCGGGTTCCAGGGACACTGAAGCTTTCTTT. Its protein product is CASTPGSRDTEAFF. This chain connects TRBV21-1 to TRBJ1-1; whether TRBD1, the table's D call, matches the DNA was not checked. TRBV21-1 is assigned pseudogene status. This CDR3 region has 14 residues.

The chain recombines TRBV2 with TRBJ2-2; D might be TRBD2 (6 bases). Germline CDR1 is SNHLY and CDR2 is FYNNEI. Between the trimmed V and J ends, which lost 6 bases and 7 bases, there was a span of 15 bases. The CDR3 spans 14 residues. The DNA of the CDR3 is TGTGCCAGCAGACCGGGACTTAGGGTCGGGGAGCTGTTTTTT. Protein product: CASRPGLRVGELFF. Full variable domain (missing parts from reference TRBV2 and TRBJ2-2): EPEVTQTPSHQVTQMGQEVILRCVPISNHLYFYWYRQILGQKVEFLVSFYNNEISEKSEIFDDQFSVERPDGSNFTLKIRSTKLEDSAMYFCASRPGLRVGELFFGEGSRLTVL.

V and J are TRBV9 and TRBJ2-1; TRBD1 matches 8 bases. Germline V gives CDR1 SGDLS, CDR2 YYNGEE. Trimming removed 0 bases from V and 2 bases from J; junction bases left unmatched: 1. This CDR3 comprises 15 residues. CDR3 loop: CASSVEDRAYNEQFF. The CDR3 DNA reads as TGTGCCAGCAGCGTAGAGGACAGGGCCTACAATGAGCAGTTCTTC.

The CDR3 loop reads CASSDRASGTYNEQFF. CDR3 coding DNA: TGTGCCAGCAGTGATCGGGCTAGCGGGACCTACAATGAGCAGTTCTTC. J is TRBJ2-1 and V is TRBV6-1; TRBD2 matches 9 bases. The V segment lost 3 bases and the J segment 2 bases; nucleotides outside the gene matches: 5. Germline values: CDR1 MNHNS, CDR2 SASEGT. CDR3 length: 16 residues.

This clone was picked up a small number of times. The chain uses TRBV4-1 and TRBJ1-4; no clear D. Deletions cut 4 bases from V and 6 bases from J, with 18 bases between. This CDR3 spans 16 amino acids. Germline V gene lookup returns CDR1 MGHRA and CDR2 YSYEKL. CDR3 sequence (DNA): TGCGCCAGCAGCCCCGATGGGTTTTCAGAGGATGAAAAACTGTTTTTT. This sequence encodes CASSPDGFSEDEKLFF.

This chain links TRBV4-1 with TRBJ1-4, with TRBD1 matching 11 bases. V was clipped by 3 bases and J by 7 bases; unmatched bases: 7. The CDR3 is made up of 16 amino acids. In germline, CDR1 is MGHRA, CDR2 YSYEKL. CDR3 in amino acids: CASSHPGQGAAEKLFF. The CDR3 DNA reads TGCGCCAGCAGCCATCCCGGACAGGGGGCGGCTGAAAAACTGTTTTTT.